One sample yielded the 22 T cell receptor beta chains listed below, sequenced in a study of vaccination effects on CD4 cells after COVID-19. Profiled with immunoSEQ multiplex PCR; TCRdb holds only in-frame clones, not every one. The repertoire consists of 30,000 or so clones, with around 67% occurring once and the leading ten covering 10%. CD4+ T cells specific for antigen were expanded with viral peptide pools by the ViraFEST assay before sequencing. The culture ran for 10 days, and then CD4+ T cells were isolated. Participants completed two doses of the BNT162b2 or mRNA-1273 vaccine. Their specific antigens are unknown. The sequences come from CD4+ T cells from PBMCs cultured with HCoV-NL63 spike peptides, collected after COVID-19 vaccination. The receptor source for this set is a human donor who received a COVID-19 vaccine.

This clone has just one count. The chain recombines TRBV7-9 with TRBJ1-4; no firm D call. The CDR3 runs to 15 residues. Germline assignment: CDR1 SEHNR and CDR2 FQNEAQ (reference sequence). The germline V and J ends were trimmed by 3 bases and 1 base, with 9 bases remaining between them. The CDR3 nucleotides are TGTGCCAGCAGCTTCGATTTTGGAACTAATGAAAAACTGTTTTTT. This sequence encodes CASSFDFGTNEKLFF.

This clone showed up just once. The rearrangement joins TRBV19 to TRBJ2-7; TRBD2 aligns across 9 bases. J lost 5 bases, V lost 3 bases, and 8 bases had no gene match. The CDR3 runs 15 residues. Germline loops: CDR1 LNHDA, CDR2 SQIVND (reference sequence). CDR3 DNA: TGTGCCAGTAGTATCAGCGCTAGCGGGACTGACGAGCAGTACTTC. Amino acids: CASSISASGTDEQYF.

This clone was counted only a few times. The chain recombines TRBV7-8 with TRBJ2-1; 15 bases map to TRBD2. Germline loops: CDR1 SGHVS, CDR2 FQNEAQ. CDR3 size: 16 residues. V was pared by 0 bases and J by 12 bases, with 6 bases of the junction left unmatched. CDR3 amino acids: CASSLAGLAGGPSQFF. DNA for the CDR3: TGTGCCAGCAGCTTAGCTGGACTAGCGGGGGGGCCGTCGCAGTTCTTC.

The chain combines TRBV24-1 with TRBJ2-3; 7 bases fit TRBD1. This CDR3 has 13 residues. The ends lost 7 bases at V and 7 bases at J; junction bases unmatched: 7. Germline CDR1 is KGHDR and CDR2 is SFDVKD. The CDR3 nucleotides read TGTGCCACCAGCCGGGACAGTCTATATACGCAGTATTTT. Translated, it gives CATSRDSLYTQYF.

V usage is TRBV4-2 and J usage is TRBJ1-3; TRBD1 might be the D (6 bases). Germline V CDR1 and CDR2: LGHNA, YNFKEQ. The CDR3 extends over 20 amino acids. V shed 0 bases and J shed 1 base, with 22 bases lying between them. The CDR3: CASSQERHRVSTSSGNTIYF. The CDR3 coding sequence is TGTGCCAGCAGCCAAGAACGCCACAGGGTTTCAACCTCATCTGGAAACACCATATATTTT.

This sequence joins TRBV29-1 and TRBJ2-3; D remains ambiguous. V lost 4 bases, J lost 3 bases, and 11 bases lay in between. Germline assignment: CDR1 SQVTM and CDR2 ANQGSEA. This CDR3 comprises 13 residues. CDR3 DNA: TGCAGCGTTGCACCTCAGGCGACAGATACGCAGTATTTT. This codes for CSVAPQATDTQYF.

The chain employs TRBV9 and TRBJ1-3; weak D call: TRBD1 (5 bases). Germline CDR1 and CDR2: SGDLS and YYNGEE. The CDR3 length is 15 residues. The V gene lost 2 bases and the J gene lost 4 bases, with 13 bases spanning the gap. CDR3 DNA: TGTGCCAGCAGCGTCGGGACGATATCCGGAAACACCATATATTTT. It yields the protein CASSVGTISGNTIYF.

The chain combines TRBV11-2 with TRBJ2-7; tentative D call: TRBD1 (6 bases). This CDR3 contains 15 residues. From germline, CDR1 is SGHAT and CDR2 FQNNGV. Between the trimmed V and J ends, which lost 6 bases and 4 bases, there was a span of 19 bases. The CDR3 spells CASSPDPGHQYEQYF. The CDR3 nucleotides read TGTGCCAGCAGTCCGGACCCGGGACACCAATACGAGCAGTACTTC.

The CDR3: CASSPGRYSGANVLTF. The CDR3 DNA follows: TGTGCCAGCAGCCCCGGACGGTACTCTGGGGCCAACGTCCTGACTTTC. This rearrangement joins TRBV7-2 to TRBJ2-6; D gene ambiguous. Germline lookup yields CDR1 SGHTA and CDR2 FQGNSA. Trimming took 5 bases from V and 0 from J, leaving 11 bases between them. CDR3 length: 16 amino acids.

The chain has TRBV3-1 (or the pseudogene TRBV3-2) and TRBJ2-3; D is unresolved. This CDR3 spans 15 amino acids. The germline V and J ends were trimmed by 5 bases and 3 bases, with 15 bases remaining between them. Germline CDR1 is LGHDT and CDR2 is YNNKEL (reference sequence). The CDR3, as DNA: TGTGCCAGCAGCTCTCATGGCGGAGTAACAGATACGCAGTATTTT. This gives the protein CASSSHGGVTDTQYF.

This clone was counted between two and nine times. The chain joins TRBV6-5 to TRBJ1-2; 7 bases are shared with TRBD1. The CDR3 consists of 15 residues. Trimming removed 7 bases from V and 0 bases from J; junction bases left unmatched: 8. Germline assignment: CDR1 MNHEY and CDR2 SVGAGI. CDR3 amino acids: CASNDRDRANYGYTF. DNA for the CDR3: TGTGCCAGCAACGACAGGGACAGAGCTAACTATGGCTACACCTTC.

V usage is TRBV15 and J usage is TRBJ1-4, with a weak D call TRBD1 (5 bases). This CDR3 comprises 16 residues. Trimming removed 2 bases from V and 3 bases from J, with 13 bases in between. Germline lookup yields CDR1 LNHNV and CDR2 YYDKDF (reference sequence). The CDR3 DNA follows: TGTGCCACCAGCAGACAAACCCCGGGACCTAATGAAAAACTGTTTTTT. It codes for CATSRQTPGPNEKLFF. The full variable domain, completed using reference TRBV15 and TRBJ1-4, is DAMVIQNPRYQVTQFGKPVTLSCSQTLNHNVMYWYQQKSSQAPKLLFHYYDKDFNNEADTPDNFQSRRPNTSFCFLDIRSPGLGDTAMYLCATSRQTPGPNEKLFFGSGTQLSVL.

The gene calls are TRBV27 and TRBJ1-6, with TRBD1 matching over 8 bases. The CDR3 extends over 14 amino acids. V shed 5 bases, J shed 10 bases, and the junction held 7 bases outside the gene matches. Looked up from germline, CDR1 is MNHEY and CDR2 is SMNVEV (reference sequence). The CDR3 reads CASSDRGVGSPLHF. The CDR3 nucleotides are TGTGCCAGCAGTGACAGGGGTGTAGGATCACCCCTCCACTTT.

V usage is TRBV6-5 and J usage is TRBJ1-3; D possibly corresponds to TRBD1 (6 bases). With 5 bases removed from V and 2 bases from J, the gap between germline ends came to 13 bases. This CDR3 spans 15 amino acids. Germline V gives CDR1 MNHEY, CDR2 SVGAGI. The CDR3 nucleotides read TGTGCCAGCAGTCAACAACAGGGTGCTGGAAACACCATATATTTT. Protein product: CASSQQQGAGNTIYF.

This clone showed up just a few times. The rearrangement joins TRBV5-5 to TRBJ1-4; D is perhaps TRBD1 (5 bases). The CDR3 has 13 amino acids. Trimming stripped 3 bases from V and 8 bases from J, with 11 bases between. The germline gives CDR1 SGHKS, CDR2 YYEKEE (reference sequence). The CDR3 nucleotides read TGTGCCAGCAGCTCCGAGGGGCAGGAAAAACTGTTTTTT. Its protein is CASSSEGQEKLFF.

The chain combines TRBV12-5 with TRBJ2-7, with D possibly matching TRBD2 (6 bases). Germline V gene lookup returns CDR1 LGHNT and CDR2 FRNRAP. The CDR3 sequence is 13 residues long. The V and J ends lost 1 base and 7 bases respectively, with 11 bases between them. The CDR3 protein is CASGLARDSEQYF. CDR3 nucleotides: TGTGCTAGTGGTTTGGCAAGGGACTCGGAGCAGTACTTC.

The rearrangement links TRBV7-9 to TRBJ2-1; 13 positions match TRBD2. V trimming: 0 bases; J trimming: 8 bases; junction bases outside the gene matches: 10. The germline gives CDR1 SEHNR, CDR2 FQNEAQ (reference sequence). The CDR3 contains 18 residues. The CDR3 DNA sequence: TGTGCCAGCAGCTTAGCCCCTCCACTAGCGGGAGGGCCCGATGAGCAGTTCTTC. It encodes CASSLAPPLAGGPDEQFF. Full variable domain (outside the CDR3, taken from reference TRBV7-9 and TRBJ2-1): DTGVSQNPRHKITKRGQNVTFRCDPISEHNRLYWYRQTLGQGPEFLTYFQNEAQLEKSRLLSDRFSAERPKGSFSTLEIQRTEQGDSAMYLCASSLAPPLAGGPDEQFFGPGTRLTVL.

This chain links TRBV3-1 (or the pseudogene TRBV3-2) with TRBJ2-5, with TRBD2 matching 9 bases. With V trimmed by 6 bases and J by 3 bases, 2 bases remained unmatched. Germline CDR1 is LGHDT and CDR2 is YNNKEL (reference sequence). CDR3 length: 13 residues. CDR3 DNA: TGTGCCAGCAGAAGACTAGCGGAAGAGACCCAGTACTTC. Translated, it gives CASRRLAEETQYF.

J is TRBJ1-2 and V is TRBV6-6; 10 bases agree with TRBD1. CDR1 is MNHNY and CDR2 is SVGAGI in the germline V gene (reference sequence). V shed 5 bases, J shed 7 bases, and the junction held 7 bases outside the gene matches. The CDR3 contains 14 residues. This CDR3 reads CASSPGQGRRGYTF. The CDR3 region has the DNA TGTGCCAGCAGTCCGGGACAGGGGAGGCGTGGCTACACCTTC.

In its sample, this clone was seen a few times. V is TRBV19 and J is TRBJ1-5; D not resolved. The V gene lost 6 bases and the J gene lost 0 bases, with 6 bases spanning the gap. The germline gives CDR1 LNHDA, CDR2 SQIVND (reference sequence). CDR3 length equals 13 residues. CDR3: CASSANSNQPQHF. The CDR3 nucleotides are TGTGCCAGTAGCGCAAATAGCAATCAGCCCCAGCATTTT.

This sequence joins TRBV5-1 and TRBJ2-2; 9 positions agree with TRBD2. V shed 1 base, J shed 6 bases, and the junction held 4 bases outside the gene matches. CDR1 SGHRS and CDR2 YFSETQ come from the germline V gene. The CDR3 is 15 residues long. In nucleotides, the CDR3 is TGCGCCAGCAGCTTGATAGCGGGAGTTCCCGGGGAGCTGTTTTTT. Protein product: CASSLIAGVPGELFF.

This rearrangement joins TRBV4-2 to TRBJ2-6; D is uncertain. The CDR3 runs to 14 residues. Germline V gene data show CDR1 as LGHNA and CDR2 as YNFKEQ. Trimming removed 3 bases at V and 6 bases at J, with 9 bases between. CDR3 loop: CASSHQREANVLTF. The CDR3, as DNA: TGTGCCAGCAGCCATCAAAGGGAGGCCAACGTCCTGACTTTC.